Following are 22 T cell receptor beta chains from one sample sequenced in a study of cytomegalovirus exposure and HLA in healthy donors. PCR employed 60 Vbeta and 13 Jbeta primers. Method: immunoSEQ multiplex PCR; TCRdb's copy keeps in-frame clones and lacks some. Found here are 110,000 or so clones, 74% of them singletons; the top ten hold more than 2%. Material for sequencing was PBMCs. The origin of the receptors is a human donor in good health.

This chain connects TRBV2 to TRBJ2-2; D unresolved. Trimming pared 5 bases from V and 2 bases from J, leaving 9 bases between. The CDR3 is 14 residues long. Germline loops: CDR1 SNHLY, CDR2 FYNNEI. CDR3 nucleotides: TGTGCCAGCAGTTCCTCCGGTAACACCGGGGAGCTGTTTTTT. This encodes CASSSSGNTGELFF.

The V call is TRBV6-5, the J call TRBJ2-7; TRBD1 matches 8 bases. The length of the CDR3 is 14 residues. V trimming: 4 bases; J trimming: 2 bases; junction bases outside the gene matches: 4. Germline V gene sequence: CDR1 MNHEY, CDR2 SVGAGI. The CDR3 nucleotides are TGTGCCAGCAGTTCCCGGACAGGGCCCTACGAGCAGTACTTC. The encoded protein is CASSSRTGPYEQYF.

This chain joins TRBV4-3 and TRBJ1-3, with TRBD1 identical over 8 bases. The CDR3 sequence is 16 residues long. The J segment lost 5 bases and the V segment lost 6 bases, leaving 12 bases of the junction unmatched. Germline values: CDR1 LGHNA, CDR2 YSLEER. The CDR3 DNA reads as TGCGCCAGCAGTTACTCCACGACAGGGGTCAGAAACACCATATATTTT. Translating it yields CASSYSTTGVRNTIYF.

This clone was detected once. V usage is TRBV30 and J usage is TRBJ1-1; 8 bases align to TRBD1. V lost 0 bases, J lost 4 bases, and 16 bases stayed unmatched. The CDR3 length is 18 residues. The germline CDR1 and CDR2 sequences are GTSNPN and SVGIG (reference sequence). This chain's CDR3 is CAWSVLRTGILGVTEAFF. CDR3 bases: TGTGCCTGGAGTGTACTTCGGACAGGGATCCTCGGGGTCACTGAAGCTTTCTTT.

This clone occurred many times. The chain couples TRBV6-5 to TRBJ2-3; perhaps TRBD2 as D (6 bases). CDR3 length: 13 amino acids. The V and J ends lost 6 bases and 2 bases respectively, with 9 bases between them. The germline CDR1 and CDR2 sequences are MNHEY and SVGAGI. CDR3 residues: CASRAGNTDTQYF. CDR3 coding DNA: TGTGCCAGCAGGGCGGGGAACACAGATACGCAGTATTTT.

The rearrangement links TRBV11-2 to TRBJ1-1, with 7 nucleotides matching TRBD1. Germline trimming cut 6 bases from V and 0 bases from J; bases unmatched to any gene: 10. The CDR3 sequence is 16 residues long. The V gene's germline CDR1 is SGHAT and CDR2 FQNNGV. DNA of the CDR3: TGTGCCAGCAGGCCGGCGACAGGGCGCTTGAACACTGAAGCTTTCTTT. This translates into CASRPATGRLNTEAFF.

The J gene is TRBJ2-1, the V gene TRBV4-2; 7 bases align to TRBD2. CDR3 length: 16 residues. Germline V CDR1 and CDR2: LGHNA, YNFKEQ. Losses at the gene ends were 4 bases for V and 1 base for J; bases not matched to a gene: 7. In DNA, the CDR3 is TGTGCCAGCAGCCGGCACCTAGCGGCTTCCTACAATGAGCAGTTCTTC. Translating gives CASSRHLAASYNEQFF.

This clone showed up just a few times. The chain links TRBV7-9 to TRBJ1-4; no reliable D call. The V and J ends lost 5 bases and 9 bases respectively, with 13 bases between them. This CDR3 comprises 13 residues. Germline values: CDR1 SEHNR, CDR2 FQNEAQ (reference sequence). In DNA form, the CDR3 reads TGTGCCAGCAGCCCTACGATCGGTAAAAAACTGTTTTTT. This gives the protein CASSPTIGKKLFF. The variable domain in full, completed from reference TRBV7-9 and TRBJ1-4, reads DTGVSQNPRHKITKRGQNVTFRCDPISEHNRLYWYRQTLGQGPEFLTYFQNEAQLEKSRLLSDRFSAERPKGSFSTLEIQRTEQGDSAMYLCASSPTIGKKLFFGSGTQLSVL.

The chain links TRBV15 to TRBJ1-4, with D unresolved. Germline assignment: CDR1 LNHNV and CDR2 YYDKDF (reference sequence). V dropped 1 base and J dropped 6 bases, with 6 bases sitting between them. The CDR3 is 13 amino acids. The DNA of the CDR3 is TGTGCCACCAGCAGAGGCCCGGATGAAAAACTGTTTTTT. It specifies CATSRGPDEKLFF. The full variable domain, rest sourced from reference TRBV15 and TRBJ1-4, is DAMVIQNPRYQVTQFGKPVTLSCSQTLNHNVMYWYQQKSSQAPKLLFHYYDKDFNNEADTPDNFQSRRPNTSFCFLDIRSPGLGDTAMYLCATSRGPDEKLFFGSGTQLSVL.

The chain uses TRBV10-2 and TRBJ2-7, with 9 bases aligning to TRBD2. With V trimmed by 6 bases and J by 2 bases, 2 bases remained unmatched. The CDR3 covers 13 residues. Germline CDR1 and CDR2: WSHSY and SAAADI. CDR3 sequence: CASRTSGAYEQYF. The CDR3 DNA sequence: TGCGCCAGCAGGACTAGCGGTGCCTACGAGCAGTACTTC.

The chain recombines TRBV11-1 with TRBJ1-1; D gene uncertain. The V end was cut by 2 bases, the J end by 1 base, with 5 bases between. Germline V gives CDR1 SGHAT, CDR2 FQDESV (reference sequence). This CDR3 has 13 amino acids. CDR3 nucleotides: TGTGCCAGCAGCTTAACAGAGAACACTGAAGCTTTCTTT. Encoded protein: CASSLTENTEAFF.

This clone turned up a few times. The chain carries TRBV6-1 and TRBJ1-1, with D possibly TRBD1 on 6 matching bases. Deletions cut 2 bases from V and 7 bases from J, with 14 bases between. Per the germline V gene, CDR1 is MNHNS and CDR2 is SASEGT. This CDR3 comprises 14 residues. The CDR3, as DNA: TGTGCCAGCAGTGAAAAGGGGGGGCCGTTTGAAGCTTTCTTT. Protein product: CASSEKGGPFEAFF.

The chain couples TRBV19 to TRBJ2-7, with 9 bases matching TRBD1. With 5 bases clipped from V and 1 base from J, the junction kept 3 bases outside the gene matches. The CDR3 runs 14 residues. Germline loops: CDR1 LNHDA, CDR2 SQIVND (reference sequence). The CDR3 region is CASSSGTGSYEQYF. The CDR3 bases are TGTGCCAGTAGTTCCGGGACAGGGTCCTACGAGCAGTACTTC.

The chain recombines TRBV5-4 with TRBJ1-3, with 10 bases identical to TRBD1. CDR3 size: 17 residues. V shed 4 bases and J 2 bases; nucleotides not matched to a gene: 9. The germline V gene encodes CDR1 SGHNT and CDR2 YYREEE (reference sequence). In DNA form, the CDR3 reads TGTGCCAGCAGCGTAGGCAGACAGGGGGCGACTGGAAACACCATATATTTT. The encoded protein is CASSVGRQGATGNTIYF.

This chain joins TRBV4-1 and TRBJ2-2, with D possibly matching TRBD2 (5 bases). The CDR3 consists of 15 residues. Per the germline V gene, CDR1 is MGHRA and CDR2 is YSYEKL. Trimming removed 1 base at V and 4 bases at J, with 10 bases between. The CDR3 region has the DNA TGCGCCAGCAGCCAAGTGACTACCCTCACCGGGGAGCTGTTTTTT. Residues: CASSQVTTLTGELFF.

This clone showed up just a few times. V and J are TRBV27 and TRBJ1-4; 8 nucleotides align to TRBD1. There are 16 residues in the CDR3. Germline loops: CDR1 MNHEY, CDR2 SMNVEV (reference sequence). The J segment lost 3 bases and the V segment lost 0 bases, leaving 3 bases of the junction unmatched. The CDR3 reads CASSLSPTGANEKLFF. For the CDR3, the DNA is TGTGCCAGCAGTTTATCCCCGACAGGGGCTAATGAAAAACTGTTTTTT. The full variable domain, in which reference TRBV27 and TRBJ1-4 provide the parts outside the CDR3, is EAQVTQNPRYLITVTGKKLTVTCSQNMNHEYMSWYRQDPGLGLRQIYYSMNVEVTDKGDVPEGYKVSRKEKRNFPLILESPSPNQTSLYFCASSLSPTGANEKLFFGSGTQLSVL.

The chain uses TRBV11-2 and TRBJ2-3, with TRBD2 matching over 7 bases. V gave up 3 bases and J gave up 3 bases; unmatched junction bases: 9. CDR1 SGHAT and CDR2 FQNNGV come from the germline V gene. The CDR3 sequence is 16 residues long. CDR3 sequence reads: CASSFHRFGGTDTQYF. The CDR3 region has the DNA TGTGCCAGCAGCTTCCACCGCTTCGGGGGGACAGATACGCAGTATTTT.

This sequence joins TRBV29-1 and TRBJ2-2; D call uncertain. This CDR3 comprises 12 residues. Germline CDR1 is SQVTM and CDR2 is ANQGSEA. V lost 3 bases, J lost 6 bases, and 8 bases lay in between. The CDR3 DNA sequence: TGCAGCGTTGATGAGCAGGCCGGGGAGCTGTTTTTT. This sequence encodes CSVDEQAGELFF.

J is TRBJ2-5 and V is TRBV4-3, with a weak D call TRBD2 (5 bases). The last part of the DNA fits TRBJ2-7 better; the J call may be wrong. Germline V gene lookup returns CDR1 LGHNA and CDR2 YSLEER. The CDR3 consists of 14 residues. The CDR3 coding sequence is TGCGCCAGCAGCCAAGCGACGGGGAACTACGAGCAGTACTTC. As protein: CASSQATGNYEQYF.

This clone was observed a handful of times. This chain joins TRBV6-6 and TRBJ2-1; D possibly corresponds to TRBD2 (5 bases). The CDR3 totals 15 residues. In germline, CDR1 is MNHNY, CDR2 SVGAGI (reference sequence). V was trimmed by 5 bases and J by 5 bases, leaving 16 bases between them. The CDR3 is CASSPGPWENNEQFF. CDR3 in DNA: TGTGCCAGCAGTCCCGGGCCCTGGGAGAACAATGAGCAGTTCTTC.

V gene TRBV30 combines with J gene TRBJ1-1; a weak D match, TRBD1 (5 bases). The CDR3 covers 12 residues. The germline V and J ends were trimmed by 5 bases and 1 base, with 8 bases remaining between them. The germline CDR1 and CDR2 sequences are GTSNPN and SVGIG (reference sequence). The chain's CDR3 is CAWGDRNTEAFF. CDR3 DNA sequence: TGTGCCTGGGGCGACAGGAACACTGAAGCTTTCTTT.

This clone was seen a handful of times. The V call is TRBV5-1, the J call TRBJ1-4, with D perhaps matching TRBD1 (6 bases). The ends were cut back, 3 bases at V and 7 bases at J, with 13 bases in the middle. The CDR3 is 14 residues long. Germline CDR1 reads SGHRS; CDR2 reads YFSETQ. The CDR3 protein is CASSYTGSSEKLFF. In nucleotides, the CDR3 is TGCGCCAGCAGCTATACAGGGTCGAGTGAAAAACTGTTTTTT.